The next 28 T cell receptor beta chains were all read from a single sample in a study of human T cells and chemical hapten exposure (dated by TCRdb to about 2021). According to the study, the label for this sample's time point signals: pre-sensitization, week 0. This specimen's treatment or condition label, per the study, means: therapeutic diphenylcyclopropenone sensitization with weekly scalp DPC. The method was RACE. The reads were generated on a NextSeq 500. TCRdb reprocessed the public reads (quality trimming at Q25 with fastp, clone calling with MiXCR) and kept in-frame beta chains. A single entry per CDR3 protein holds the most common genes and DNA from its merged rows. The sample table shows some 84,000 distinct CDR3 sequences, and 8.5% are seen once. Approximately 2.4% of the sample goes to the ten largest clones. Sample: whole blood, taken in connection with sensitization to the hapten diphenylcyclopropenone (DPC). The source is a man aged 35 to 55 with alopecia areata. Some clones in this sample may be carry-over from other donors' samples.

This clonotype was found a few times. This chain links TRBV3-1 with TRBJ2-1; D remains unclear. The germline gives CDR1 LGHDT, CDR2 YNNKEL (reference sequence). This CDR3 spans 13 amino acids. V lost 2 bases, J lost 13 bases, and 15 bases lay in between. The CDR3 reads CASSQTTLLRQFF. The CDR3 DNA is TGTGCCAGCAGCCAAACGACCCTGCTTCGTCAGTTCTTC.

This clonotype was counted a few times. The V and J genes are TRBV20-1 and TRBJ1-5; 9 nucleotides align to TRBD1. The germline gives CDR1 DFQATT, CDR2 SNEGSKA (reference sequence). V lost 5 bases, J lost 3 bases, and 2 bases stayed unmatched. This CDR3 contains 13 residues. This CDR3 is CSAGDRVNQPQHF. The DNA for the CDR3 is TGCAGTGCTGGGGACAGGGTCAATCAGCCCCAGCATTTT.

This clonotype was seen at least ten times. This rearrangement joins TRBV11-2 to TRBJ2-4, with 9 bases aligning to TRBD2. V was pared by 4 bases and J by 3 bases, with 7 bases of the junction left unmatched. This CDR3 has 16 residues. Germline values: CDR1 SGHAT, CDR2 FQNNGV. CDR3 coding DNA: TGTGCCAGCAGCTCTCCGGCGGGAGGGCACAAAAACATTCAGTACTTC. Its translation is CASSSPAGGHKNIQYF.

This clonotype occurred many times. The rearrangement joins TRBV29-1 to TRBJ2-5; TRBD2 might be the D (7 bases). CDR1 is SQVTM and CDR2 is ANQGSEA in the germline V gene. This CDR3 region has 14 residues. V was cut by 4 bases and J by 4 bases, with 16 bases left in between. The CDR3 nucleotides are TGCAGCGTTGGGGAGGGGGGGACCAGAGAGACCCAGTACTTC. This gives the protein CSVGEGGTRETQYF. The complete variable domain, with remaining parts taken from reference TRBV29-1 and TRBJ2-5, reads SAVISQKPSRDICQRGTSLTIQCQVDSQVTMMFWYRQQPGQSLTLIATANQGSEATYESGFVIDKFPISRPNLTFSTLTVSNMSPEDSSIYLCSVGEGGTRETQYFGPGTRLLVL.

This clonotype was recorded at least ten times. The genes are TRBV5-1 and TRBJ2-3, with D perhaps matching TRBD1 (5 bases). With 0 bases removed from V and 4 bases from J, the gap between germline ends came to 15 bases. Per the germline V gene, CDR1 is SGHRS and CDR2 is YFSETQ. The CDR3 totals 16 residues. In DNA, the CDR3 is TGCGCCAGCAGCTTGGCCGTTTCGGCAGGGCCAGATACGCAGTATTTT. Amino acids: CASSLAVSAGPDTQYF.

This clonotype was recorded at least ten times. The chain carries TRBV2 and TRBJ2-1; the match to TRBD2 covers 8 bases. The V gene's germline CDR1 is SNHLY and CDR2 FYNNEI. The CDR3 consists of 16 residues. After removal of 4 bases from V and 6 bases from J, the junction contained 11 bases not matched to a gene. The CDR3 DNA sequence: TGTGCCAGCAGTGCGGACGGGACTAGGGGCAGCAATGAGCAGTTCTTC. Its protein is CASSADGTRGSNEQFF.

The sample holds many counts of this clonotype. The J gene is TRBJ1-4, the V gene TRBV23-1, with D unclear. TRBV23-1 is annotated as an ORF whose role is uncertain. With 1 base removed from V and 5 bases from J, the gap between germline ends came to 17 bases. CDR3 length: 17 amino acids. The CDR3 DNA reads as TGCGCCAGCAGTCAATTTGAAAGACGAGACGAGAATGAAAAACTGTTTTTT. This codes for CASSQFERRDENEKLFF.

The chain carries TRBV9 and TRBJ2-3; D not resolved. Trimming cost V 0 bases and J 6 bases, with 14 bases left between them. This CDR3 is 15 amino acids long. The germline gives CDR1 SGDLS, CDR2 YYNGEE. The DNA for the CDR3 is TGTGCCAGCAGCGTAGGTTTAGGGTTGAGCGATACGCAGTATTTT. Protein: CASSVGLGLSDTQYF. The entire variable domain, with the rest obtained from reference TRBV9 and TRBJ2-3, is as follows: DSGVTQTPKHLITATGQRVTLRCSPRSGDLSVYWYQQSLDQGLQFLIQYYNGEERAKGNILERFSAQQFPDLHSELNLSSLELGDSALYFCASSVGLGLSDTQYFGPGTRLTVL.

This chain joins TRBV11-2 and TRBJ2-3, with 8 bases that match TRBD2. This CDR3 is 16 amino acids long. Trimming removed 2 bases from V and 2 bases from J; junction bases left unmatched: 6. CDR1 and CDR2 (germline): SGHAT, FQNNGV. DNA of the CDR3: TGTGCCAGCAGCTTAAACCCAGCGGGAGCCACAGATACGCAGTATTTT. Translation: CASSLNPAGATDTQYF.

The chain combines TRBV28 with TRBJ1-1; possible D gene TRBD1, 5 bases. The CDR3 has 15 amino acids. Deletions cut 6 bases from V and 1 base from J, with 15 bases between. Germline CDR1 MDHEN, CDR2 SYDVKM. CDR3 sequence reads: CASRMEQEQNTEAFF. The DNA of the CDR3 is TGTGCCAGCAGAATGGAACAGGAACAGAACACTGAAGCTTTCTTT.

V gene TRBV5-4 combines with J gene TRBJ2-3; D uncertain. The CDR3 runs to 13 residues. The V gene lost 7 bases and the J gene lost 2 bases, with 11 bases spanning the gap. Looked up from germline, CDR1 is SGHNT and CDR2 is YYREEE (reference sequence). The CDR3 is CASGSAATDTQYF. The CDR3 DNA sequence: TGTGCCAGCGGTTCAGCAGCCACAGATACGCAGTATTTT.

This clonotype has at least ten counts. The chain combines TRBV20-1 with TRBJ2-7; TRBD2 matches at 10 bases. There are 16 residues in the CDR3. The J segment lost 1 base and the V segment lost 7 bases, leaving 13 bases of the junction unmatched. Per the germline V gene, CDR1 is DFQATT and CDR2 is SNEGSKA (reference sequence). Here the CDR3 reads CSGKRVAGGVSYEQYF. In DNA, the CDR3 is TGCAGTGGAAAGAGGGTAGCGGGAGGTGTGTCCTACGAGCAGTACTTC.

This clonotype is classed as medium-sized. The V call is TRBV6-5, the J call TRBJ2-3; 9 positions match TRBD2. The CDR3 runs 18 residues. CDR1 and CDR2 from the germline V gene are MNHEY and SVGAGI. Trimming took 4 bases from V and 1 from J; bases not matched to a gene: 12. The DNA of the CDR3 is TGTGCCAGCAGTTCGATTGGTAGCGGGGGAAAAGGCACAGATACGCAGTATTTT. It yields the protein CASSSIGSGGKGTDTQYF.

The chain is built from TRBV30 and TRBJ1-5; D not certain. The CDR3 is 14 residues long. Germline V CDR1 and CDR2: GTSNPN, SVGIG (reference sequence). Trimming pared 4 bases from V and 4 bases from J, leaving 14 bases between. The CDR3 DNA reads TGTGCCTGGAACCCTACAACAGCAAATCAGCCCCAGCATTTT. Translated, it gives CAWNPTTANQPQHF.

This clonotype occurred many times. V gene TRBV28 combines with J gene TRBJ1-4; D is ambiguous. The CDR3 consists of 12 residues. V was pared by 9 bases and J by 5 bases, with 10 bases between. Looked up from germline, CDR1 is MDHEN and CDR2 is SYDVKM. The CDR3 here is CARRDLNEKLFF. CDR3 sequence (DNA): TGTGCCAGGAGGGATCTGAATGAAAAACTGTTTTTT.

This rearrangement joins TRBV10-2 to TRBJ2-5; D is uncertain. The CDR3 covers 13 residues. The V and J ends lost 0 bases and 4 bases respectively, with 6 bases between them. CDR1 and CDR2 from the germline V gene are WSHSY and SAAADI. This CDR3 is CASSESPRETQYF. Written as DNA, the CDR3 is TGCGCCAGCAGTGAGTCGCCTCGAGAGACCCAGTACTTC.

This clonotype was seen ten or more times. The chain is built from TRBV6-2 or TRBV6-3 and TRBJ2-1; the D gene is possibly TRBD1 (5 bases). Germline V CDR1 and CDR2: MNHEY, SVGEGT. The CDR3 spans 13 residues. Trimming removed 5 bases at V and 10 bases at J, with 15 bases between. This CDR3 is CASSPDRFGEQFF. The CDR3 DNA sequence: TGTGCCAGCAGTCCTGACAGATTCGGGGAGCAGTTCTTC.

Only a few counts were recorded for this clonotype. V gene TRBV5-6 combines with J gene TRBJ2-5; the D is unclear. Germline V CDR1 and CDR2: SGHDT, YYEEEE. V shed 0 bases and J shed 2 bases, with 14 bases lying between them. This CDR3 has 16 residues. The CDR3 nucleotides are TGTGCCAGCAGCTTGGATCTAGGTCTCTTTCAAGAGACCCAGTACTTC. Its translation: CASSLDLGLFQETQYF.

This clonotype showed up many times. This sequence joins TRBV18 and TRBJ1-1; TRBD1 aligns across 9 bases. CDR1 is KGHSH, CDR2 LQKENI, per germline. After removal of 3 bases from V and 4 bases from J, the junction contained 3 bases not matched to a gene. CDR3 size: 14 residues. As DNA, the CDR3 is TGTGCCAGCTCACCCCCGGGACAGGGCACTGAAGCTTTCTTT. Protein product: CASSPPGQGTEAFF.

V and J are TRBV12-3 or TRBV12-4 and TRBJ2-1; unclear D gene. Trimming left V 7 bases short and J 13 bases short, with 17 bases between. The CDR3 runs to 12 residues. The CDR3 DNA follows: TGTGCCAGCACCCTGGAGCCGATGGGTCAGTTCTTC. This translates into CASTLEPMGQFF.

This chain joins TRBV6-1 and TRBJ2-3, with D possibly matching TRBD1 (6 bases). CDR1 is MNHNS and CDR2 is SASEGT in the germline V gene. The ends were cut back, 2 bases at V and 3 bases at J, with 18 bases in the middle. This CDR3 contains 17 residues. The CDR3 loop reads CASSETPGGRGTDTQYF. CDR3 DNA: TGTGCCAGCAGTGAAACCCCTGGGGGAAGGGGGACAGATACGCAGTATTTT.

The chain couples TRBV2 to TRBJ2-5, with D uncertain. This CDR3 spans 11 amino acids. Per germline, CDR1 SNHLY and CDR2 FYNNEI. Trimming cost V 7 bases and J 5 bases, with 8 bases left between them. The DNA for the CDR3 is TGTGCCAGCACCACGCGGGAGACCCAGTACTTC. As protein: CASTTRETQYF. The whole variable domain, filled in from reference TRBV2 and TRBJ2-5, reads EPEVTQTPSHQVTQMGQEVILRCVPISNHLYFYWYRQILGQKVEFLVSFYNNEISEKSEIFDDQFSVERPDGSNFTLKIRSTKLEDSAMYFCASTTRETQYFGPGTRLLVL.

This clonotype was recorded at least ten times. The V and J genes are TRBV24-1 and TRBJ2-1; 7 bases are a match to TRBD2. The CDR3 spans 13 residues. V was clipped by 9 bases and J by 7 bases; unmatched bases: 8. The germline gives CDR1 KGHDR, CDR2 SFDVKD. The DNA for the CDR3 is TGTGCCACCGGGAGGGCCTTAATAAATGAGCAGTTCTTC. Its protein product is CATGRALINEQFF.

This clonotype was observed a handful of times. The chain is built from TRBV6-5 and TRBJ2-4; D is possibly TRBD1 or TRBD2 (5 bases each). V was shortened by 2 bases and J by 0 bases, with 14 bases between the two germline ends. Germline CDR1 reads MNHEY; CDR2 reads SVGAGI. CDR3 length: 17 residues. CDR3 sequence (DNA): TGTGCCAGCAGTTACGGGGCCGAGGGTTTAGCCAAAAACATTCAGTACTTC. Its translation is CASSYGAEGLAKNIQYF.

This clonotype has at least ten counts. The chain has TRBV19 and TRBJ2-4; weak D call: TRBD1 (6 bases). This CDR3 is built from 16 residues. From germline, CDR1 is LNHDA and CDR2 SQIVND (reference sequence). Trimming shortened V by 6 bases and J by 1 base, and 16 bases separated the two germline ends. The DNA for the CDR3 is TGTGCCAGTAGGAATACAGGGAATCGGGCCAAAAACATTCAGTACTTC. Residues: CASRNTGNRAKNIQYF.

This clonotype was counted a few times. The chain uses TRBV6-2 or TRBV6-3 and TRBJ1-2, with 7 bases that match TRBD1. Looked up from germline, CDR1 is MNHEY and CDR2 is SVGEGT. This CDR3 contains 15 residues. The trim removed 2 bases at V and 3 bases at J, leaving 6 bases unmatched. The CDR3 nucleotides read TGTGCCAGCAGTTACCGGGACAGCATCTACTATGGCTACACCTTC. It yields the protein CASSYRDSIYYGYTF.

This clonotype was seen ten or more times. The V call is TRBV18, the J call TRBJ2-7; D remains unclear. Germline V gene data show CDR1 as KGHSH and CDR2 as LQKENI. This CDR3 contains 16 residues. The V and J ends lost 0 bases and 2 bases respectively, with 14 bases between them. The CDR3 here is CASSPPKTSSPYEQYV. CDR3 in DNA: TGTGCCAGCTCACCACCGAAAACTTCCTCCCCCTACGAGCAGTACGTC.

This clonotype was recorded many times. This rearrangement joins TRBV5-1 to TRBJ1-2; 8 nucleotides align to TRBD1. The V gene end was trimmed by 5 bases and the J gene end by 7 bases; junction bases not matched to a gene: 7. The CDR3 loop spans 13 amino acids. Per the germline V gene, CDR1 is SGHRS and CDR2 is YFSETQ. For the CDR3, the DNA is TGCGCCAGCAGGGACCAGGGGGCTTCTGGCTACACCTTC. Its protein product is CASRDQGASGYTF.